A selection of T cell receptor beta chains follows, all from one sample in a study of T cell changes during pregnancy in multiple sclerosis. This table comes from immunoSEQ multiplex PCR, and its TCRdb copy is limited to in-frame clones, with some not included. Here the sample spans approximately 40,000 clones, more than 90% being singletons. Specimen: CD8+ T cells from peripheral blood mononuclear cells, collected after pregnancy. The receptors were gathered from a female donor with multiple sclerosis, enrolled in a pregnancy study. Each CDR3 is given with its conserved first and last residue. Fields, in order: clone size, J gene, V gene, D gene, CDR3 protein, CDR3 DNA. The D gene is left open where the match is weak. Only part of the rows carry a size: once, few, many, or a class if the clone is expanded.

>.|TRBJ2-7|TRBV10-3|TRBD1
CAISEFRDRRDEQYF
TGTGCCATCAGTGAGTTCCGGGACAGGAGGGACGAGCAGTACTTC
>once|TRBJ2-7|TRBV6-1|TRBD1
CASSEDRGPYEQYF
TGTGCCAGCAGTGAAGACAGGGGCCCCTACGAGCAGTACTTC
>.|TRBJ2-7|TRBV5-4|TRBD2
CASSFRRETSHEQYF
TGTGCCAGCAGCTTCCGGCGGGAGACCTCTCACGAGCAGTACTTC
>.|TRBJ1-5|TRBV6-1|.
CASSGQYQGGVVNQPQHF
TGTGCCAGCAGTGGACAGTACCAGGGCGGGGTCGTGAATCAGCCCCAGCATTTT
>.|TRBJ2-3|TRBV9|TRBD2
CASSTSGTDTQYF
TGTGCCAGCTCCACTAGCGGGACAGATACGCAGTATTTT
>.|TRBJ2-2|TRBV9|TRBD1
CASSVRDRATGELFF
TGTGCCAGCAGCGTAAGGGACAGGGCCACCGGGGAGCTGTTTTTT
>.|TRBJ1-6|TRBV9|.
CASSAGQYNSPLHF
TGTGCCAGCAGCGCTGGACAGTATAATTCACCCCTCCACTTT
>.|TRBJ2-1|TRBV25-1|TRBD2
CASKTAGGYNEQFF
TGTGCCAGCAAGACGGCGGGGGGCTACAATGAGCAGTTCTTC
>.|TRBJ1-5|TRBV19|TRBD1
CASSMGRGLSNQPQHF
TGTGCCAGTAGTATGGGCAGGGGGCTTAGCAATCAGCCCCAGCATTTT
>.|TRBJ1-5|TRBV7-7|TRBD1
CASSLVEDRGDNSNQPQHF
TGTGCCAGCAGCTTAGTTGAGGACAGGGGCGACAATAGCAATCAGCCCCAGCATTTT
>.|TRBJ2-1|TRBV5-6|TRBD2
CASSLTLAGEENEQFF
TGTGCCAGCAGCTTGACCCTAGCGGGCGAAGAGAATGAGCAGTTCTTC
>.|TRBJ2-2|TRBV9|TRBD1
CASATGVFGELFF
TGTGCCAGCGCTACAGGGGTCTTCGGGGAGCTGTTTTTT
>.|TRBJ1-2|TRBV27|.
CASSLTADRSYGYTF
TGTGCCAGCAGTTTAACCGCCGACAGGAGCTATGGCTACACCTTC
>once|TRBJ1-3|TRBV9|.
CASSVDSGAGNTIYF
TGTGCCAGCAGCGTAGATTCAGGGGCTGGAAACACCATATATTTT
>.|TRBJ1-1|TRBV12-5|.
CASGLVGPGRWTIEAFF
TGTGCTAGTGGTTTGGTAGGGCCGGGCAGGTGGACAATTGAAGCTTTCTTT
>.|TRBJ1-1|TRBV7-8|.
CASSLRQVVREAFF
TGTGCCAGCAGCTTAAGGCAGGTCGTACGTGAAGCTTTCTTT
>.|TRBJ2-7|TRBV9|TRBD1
CASSLGGAGYEQYF
TGTGCCAGCAGCTTAGGGGGCGCCGGGTACGAGCAGTACTTC
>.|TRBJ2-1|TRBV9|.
CATGGGPVNEQFF
TGTGCCACTGGGGGGGGGCCTGTGAATGAGCAGTTCTTC
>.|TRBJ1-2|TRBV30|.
CACESPNDYGYTF
TGTGCCTGTGAGTCCCCGAACGACTATGGCTACACCTTC
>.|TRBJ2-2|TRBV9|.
CASSKEAANTGELFF
TGTGCCAGCAGCAAGGAGGCAGCGAACACCGGGGAGCTGTTTTTT
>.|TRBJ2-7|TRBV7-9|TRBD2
CASSPGGEQYF
TGTGCCAGCAGCCCGGGGGGCGAGCAGTACTTC
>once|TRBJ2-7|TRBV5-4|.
CASSRQAHEQYF
TGTGCCAGCAGTAGACAGGCACACGAGCAGTACTTC
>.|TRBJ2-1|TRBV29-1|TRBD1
CSVEGTGYYNEQFF
TGCAGCGTCGAAGGGACAGGGTATTACAATGAGCAGTTCTTC
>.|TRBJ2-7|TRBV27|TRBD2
CASRLAGGRGTYEQYF
TGTGCCAGCCGACTAGCGGGAGGACGCGGAACCTACGAGCAGTACTTC
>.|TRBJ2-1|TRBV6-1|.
CASSEDGDSSYNEQFF
TGTGCCAGCAGTGAAGACGGGGATAGCTCCTACAATGAGCAGTTCTTC
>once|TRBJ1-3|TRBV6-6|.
CASSYPGGYTIYF
TGTGCCAGCAGTTACCCCGGGGGTTACACCATATATTTT
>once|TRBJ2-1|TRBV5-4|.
CASSSVGGQSYNEQFF
TGTGCCAGCAGCTCCGTGGGGGGGCAATCCTACAATGAGCAGTTCTTC
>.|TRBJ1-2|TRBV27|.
CASSTGLSYGYTF
TGTGCCAGCTCGACAGGACTTAGCTATGGCTACACCTTC
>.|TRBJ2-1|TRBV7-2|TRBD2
CASSSGGRYNEQFF
TGTGCCAGCAGCTCGGGCGGGAGGTACAATGAGCAGTTCTTC
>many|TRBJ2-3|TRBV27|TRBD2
CASGAGGPDTQYF
TGTGCCAGCGGGGCGGGGGGCCCGGATACGCAGTATTTT
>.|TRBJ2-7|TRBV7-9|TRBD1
CASSLGQGLYEQYF
TGTGCCAGCAGCTTGGGACAGGGGCTCTACGAGCAGTACTTC
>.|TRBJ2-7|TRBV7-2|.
CASSEGSVVGWNF
TGTGCCAGCAGCGAGGGTAGCGTCGTGGGTTGGAACTTC
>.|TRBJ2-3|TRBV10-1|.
CASSDTGSTDTQYF
TGCGCCAGCAGTGATACCGGGAGCACAGATACGCAGTATTTT
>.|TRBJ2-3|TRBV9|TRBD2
CASSPPSGGDTDTQYF
TGTGCCAGCAGCCCGCCTAGCGGGGGGGACACAGATACGCAGTATTTT
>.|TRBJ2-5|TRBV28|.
CASSLTPLGAETQYF
TGTGCCAGCAGTTTAACCCCCTTGGGGGCGGAGACCCAGTACTTC
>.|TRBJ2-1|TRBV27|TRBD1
CASRPGQPGNEQFF
TGTGCCAGCAGGCCGGGACAGCCGGGCAATGAGCAGTTCTTC
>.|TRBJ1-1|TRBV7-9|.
CASSAHGQGNTEAFF
TGTGCCAGCAGCGCCCACGGCCAGGGGAACACTGAAGCTTTCTTT
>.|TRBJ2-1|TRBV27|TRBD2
CASTRGLAASNEQFF
TGTGCCAGCACCCGAGGACTAGCGGCCTCTAATGAGCAGTTCTTC
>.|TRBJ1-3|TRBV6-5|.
CASSPHSSGNTIYF
TGTGCCAGCAGCCCCCACAGCTCTGGAAACACCATATATTTT
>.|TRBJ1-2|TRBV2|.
CASSAGGKGYTF
TGTGCCAGCAGTGCGGGAGGAAAAGGCTACACCTTC
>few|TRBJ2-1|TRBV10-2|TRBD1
CASSESQGATYNEQFF
TGCGCCAGCAGTGAGTCACAGGGGGCTACCTACAATGAGCAGTTCTTC
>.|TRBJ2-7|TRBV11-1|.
CASSLQGKGGEQYF
TGTGCCAGCAGCCTACAGGGAAAGGGTGGCGAGCAGTACTTC
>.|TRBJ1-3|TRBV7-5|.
CVRGHSYSGNTIYF
TGTGTCAGGGGACACTCATACTCTGGAAACACCATATATTTT
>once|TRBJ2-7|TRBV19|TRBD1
CASSPGSTGAYEQYF
TGTGCCAGTAGTCCCGGCTCGACAGGGGCCTACGAGCAGTACTTC
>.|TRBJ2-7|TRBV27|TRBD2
CASSLVGGSYEQYF
TGTGCCAGCAGTTTAGTAGGCGGGAGCTACGAGCAGTACTTC